Following are 20 T cell receptor beta chains from one sample sequenced in a study of blood T cell repertoires in COVID-19. Using immunoSEQ multiplex PCR, the repertoire was profiled, and TCRdb retains in-frame clones only, with some absent. The table includes some 38,000 clones, roughly 70% detected once. Sequenced: peripheral blood. Receptors originate from a man between 70 and 80 years old with COVID-19, enrolled during active disease.

The chain employs TRBV2 and TRBJ2-7; 9 bases align to TRBD1. Per the germline V gene, CDR1 is SNHLY and CDR2 is FYNNEI. This CDR3 is 14 amino acids long. V lost 7 bases to trimming and J lost 4 bases; unmatched junction nucleotides: 8. CDR3 DNA: TGTGCCAGCACCCGGGACAGGGACTGGTACGAGCAGTACTTC. Translated, it gives CASTRDRDWYEQYF.

This clone was seen more than once but under ten times. The chain has TRBV28 and TRBJ2-7, with D hard to call. This CDR3 contains 12 residues. Trimming stripped 6 bases from V and 3 bases from J, with 9 bases between. Germline V gives CDR1 MDHEN, CDR2 SYDVKM. CDR3 bases: TGTGCCAGCAGGCGCTACAGCTACGAGCAGTACTTC. As protein: CASRRYSYEQYF.

This clone was found once. This sequence joins TRBV6-6 and TRBJ2-3; D is unclear. CDR1 and CDR2 (germline): MNHNY, SVGAGI (reference sequence). The CDR3 consists of 12 residues. V was clipped by 6 bases and J by 2 bases, with 6 bases between them. The CDR3 here is CASSRNTDTQYF. The DNA of the CDR3 is TGTGCCAGCAGCAGGAACACAGATACGCAGTATTTT.

V gene TRBV6-5 combines with J gene TRBJ1-6; D perhaps matches TRBD1 (6 bases). CDR3 length equals 13 residues. V was pared by 5 bases and J by 7 bases, with 9 bases between. From germline, CDR1 is MNHEY and CDR2 SVGAGI. The CDR3 nucleotides are TGTGCCAGCAGTAACCAGGGGAATTCACCCCTCCACTTT. Amino acids: CASSNQGNSPLHF.

This chain links TRBV11-2 with TRBJ2-3, with 9 bases fitting TRBD1. CDR3 length: 16 amino acids. CDR1 is SGHAT, CDR2 FQNNGV, per germline. Losses at the gene ends were 5 bases for V and 3 bases for J; bases not matched to a gene: 9. DNA for the CDR3: TGTGCCAGCAGCCAAGTCCACAGGGGGCAGACAGATACGCAGTATTTT. Protein: CASSQVHRGQTDTQYF.

This clone was detected once. One junction end disagrees with the germline gene, perhaps due to a read error. The V gene is TRBV5-1, the J gene TRBJ2-7; 9 bases match TRBD1. CDR3 length: 14 residues. Germline-derived CDR1 and CDR2 are SGHRS and YFSETQ. The CDR3: CASTLPGQGIEQYF. For the CDR3, the DNA is TGCGCCAGCACCTTGCCGGGACAGGGAATCGAGCAGTACTTC. Looking up the rest from reference TRBV5-1 and TRBJ2-7 gives the full variable domain: KAGVTQTPRYLIKTRGQQVTLSCSPISGHRSVSWYQQTPGQGLQFLFEYFSETQRNKGNFPGRFSGRQFSNSRSEMNVSTLELGDSALYLCASTLPGQGIEQYFGPGTRLTVT.

The genes are TRBV2 and TRBJ1-2; D gene unclear. The CDR3 sequence is 14 residues long. Germline V lookup: CDR1 SNHLY, CDR2 FYNNEI. V was trimmed by 1 base and J by 4 bases, leaving 10 bases between them. The CDR3 loop reads CASSEGGSVYGYTF. CDR3 bases: TGTGCCAGCAGTGAAGGCGGGTCTGTCTATGGCTACACCTTC.

CDR3: CASSEGQANQPQHF. The CDR3 bases are TGTGCCAGCAGCGAGGGACAGGCGAATCAGCCCCAGCATTTT. The chain has TRBV9 and TRBJ1-5; TRBD1 agrees at 8 bases. There are 14 residues in the CDR3. CDR1 and CDR2 from the germline V gene are SGDLS and YYNGEE. J was trimmed by 4 bases and V by 3 bases; bases with no gene match: 3.

This clone was counted between two and nine times. The V gene is TRBV24-1, the J gene TRBJ2-6, with TRBD1 matching over 7 bases. From germline, CDR1 is KGHDR and CDR2 SFDVKD. The CDR3 spans 13 residues. V dropped 6 bases and J dropped 11; count of bases not matched to a gene: 6. Written as DNA, the CDR3 is TGTGCCACCAGTAAAAGGACAGGTGACGTCCTGACTTTC. Protein sequence: CATSKRTGDVLTF.

This rearrangement joins TRBV5-4 to TRBJ1-2, with TRBD1 matching 7 bases. The V and J ends lost 3 bases and 8 bases, in that order; junction bases with no gene match: 7. Germline-derived CDR1 and CDR2 are SGHNT and YYREEE (reference sequence). The CDR3 sequence is 13 residues long. CDR3 in amino acids: CASSSTGPPGYTF. CDR3 sequence (DNA): TGTGCCAGCAGCTCGACAGGGCCTCCGGGCTACACCTTC.

The chain uses TRBV7-9 and TRBJ2-7; D perhaps matches TRBD1 (5 bases). Per germline, CDR1 SEHNR and CDR2 FQNEAQ (reference sequence). The CDR3 covers 14 residues. Trimming took 7 bases from V and 2 from J, leaving 15 bases between them. The CDR3 loop is CASTSRQRTYEQYF. CDR3 DNA sequence: TGTGCCAGCACCTCCCGACAGCGCACCTACGAGCAGTACTTC.

This chain joins TRBV7-9 and TRBJ2-7, with 7 bases aligning to TRBD1. Looked up from germline, CDR1 is SEHNR and CDR2 is FQNEAQ (reference sequence). V was pared by 1 base and J by 2 bases, with 5 bases of the junction left unmatched. The CDR3 covers 15 residues. This chain's CDR3 is CASSLGDSRAYEQYF. The CDR3 DNA sequence: TGTGCCAGCAGCTTAGGGGACAGCCGGGCCTACGAGCAGTACTTC.

The chain recombines TRBV6-2 or TRBV6-3 with TRBJ2-2; D is possibly TRBD1 (6 bases). The germline V gene has CDR1 MNHEY and CDR2 SVGEGT. Trimming removed 4 bases from V and 13 bases from J, with 16 bases in between. The CDR3 is made up of 13 amino acids. The CDR3 nucleotides read TGTGCCAGCAGTTCACCACAGGGCAGGAGGCTGTTTTTT. Translated: CASSSPQGRRLFF.

This clone appeared once. The gene calls are TRBV19 and TRBJ1-2; no clear D. CDR3 length: 14 residues. Germline loops: CDR1 LNHDA, CDR2 SQIVND (reference sequence). Trimming left V 0 bases short and J 5 bases short, with 10 bases between. CDR3 nucleotide sequence: TGTGCCAGTAGTATAGATCAAACACTATATGGCTACACCTTC. Protein product: CASSIDQTLYGYTF.

The rearrangement links TRBV18 to TRBJ2-1, with 11 positions matching TRBD2. Germline trimming cut 0 bases from V and 10 bases from J; bases unmatched to any gene: 8. Germline lookup yields CDR1 KGHSH and CDR2 LQKENI. The CDR3 runs to 16 residues. The CDR3 loop is CASSPPGLAVVVEQFF. In nucleotides, the CDR3 is TGTGCCAGCTCACCACCGGGACTAGCGGTAGTTGTAGAGCAGTTCTTC.

The J gene is TRBJ2-1, the V gene TRBV5-1, with TRBD1 matching 9 bases. The junction had 10 bases not matched to a gene; V was cut back by 0 bases and J by 9 bases. The CDR3 contains 16 residues. Germline CDR1 and CDR2: SGHRS and YFSETQ. For the CDR3, the DNA is TGCGCCAGCAGCTTGGCGCCGGGACAGGGCGGGGTTGAGCAGTTCTTC. This translates into CASSLAPGQGGVEQFF.

This clone appeared once. V usage is TRBV28 and J usage is TRBJ2-3; 8 bases map to TRBD2. Germline V CDR1 and CDR2: MDHEN, SYDVKM. The CDR3 sequence is 16 residues long. The V gene end was trimmed by 7 bases and the J gene end by 6 bases; junction bases not matched to a gene: 15. CDR3 DNA: TGTGCCAGCACCACCCACGGCGGGGGGCCGGCTGATACGCAGTATTTT. Translating gives CASTTHGGGPADTQYF.

V usage is TRBV4-1 and J usage is TRBJ1-1; 8 positions match TRBD1. CDR1 and CDR2 (germline): MGHRA, YSYEKL. Trimming at V came to 3 bases and at J to 8 bases, leaving 5 bases not matched to a gene. CDR3 length: 13 amino acids. The CDR3 DNA sequence: TGCGCCAGCAGCCATGGACAGGGATCCGAAGCTTTCTTT. Its translation: CASSHGQGSEAFF.

The gene calls are TRBV5-5 and TRBJ1-3; tentative D call: TRBD1 (5 bases). Per the germline V gene, CDR1 is SGHKS and CDR2 is YYEKEE (reference sequence). Trimming shortened V by 3 bases and J by 2 bases, and 12 bases separated the two germline ends. This CDR3 contains 15 residues. This CDR3 reads CASSSTWGAGNTIYF. The CDR3 nucleotides read TGTGCCAGCAGCTCTACCTGGGGGGCTGGAAACACCATATATTTT.

The chain recombines TRBV18 with TRBJ2-1; 7 nucleotides line up with TRBD2. V lost 1 base, J lost 10 bases, and 10 bases stayed unmatched. The CDR3 sequence is 15 residues long. CDR1 is KGHSH, CDR2 LQKENI, per germline. The CDR3 region has the DNA TGTGCCAGCTCACCACAGGCTAGCGGCTGGAGGGAGCAGTTCTTC. It translates to CASSPQASGWREQFF.